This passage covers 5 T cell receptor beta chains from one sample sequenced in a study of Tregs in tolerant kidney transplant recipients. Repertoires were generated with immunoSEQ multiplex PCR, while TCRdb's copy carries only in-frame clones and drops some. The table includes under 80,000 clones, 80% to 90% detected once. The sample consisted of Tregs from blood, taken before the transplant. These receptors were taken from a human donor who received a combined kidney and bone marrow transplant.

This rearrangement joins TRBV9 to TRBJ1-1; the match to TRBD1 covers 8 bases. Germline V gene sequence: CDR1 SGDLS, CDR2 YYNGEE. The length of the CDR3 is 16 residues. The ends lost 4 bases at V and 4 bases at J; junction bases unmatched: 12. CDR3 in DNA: TGTGCCAGCAGCACCGGACAGGGTGGACCTATCACTGAAGCTTTCTTT. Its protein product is CASSTGQGGPITEAFF.

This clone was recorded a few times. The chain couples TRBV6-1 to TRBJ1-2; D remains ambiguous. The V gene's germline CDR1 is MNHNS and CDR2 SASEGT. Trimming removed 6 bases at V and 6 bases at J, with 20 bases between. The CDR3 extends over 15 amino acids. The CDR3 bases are TGTGCCAGCAGCCCCACCTTAACAGCACACAATGGCTACACCTTC. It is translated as CASSPTLTAHNGYTF.

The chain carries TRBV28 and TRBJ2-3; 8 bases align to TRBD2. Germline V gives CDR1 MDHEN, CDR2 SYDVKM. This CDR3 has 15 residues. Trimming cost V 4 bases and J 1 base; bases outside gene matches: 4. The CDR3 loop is CASSSPGLGTDTQYF. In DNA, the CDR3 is TGTGCCAGCAGTTCCCCGGGACTAGGCACAGATACGCAGTATTTT.

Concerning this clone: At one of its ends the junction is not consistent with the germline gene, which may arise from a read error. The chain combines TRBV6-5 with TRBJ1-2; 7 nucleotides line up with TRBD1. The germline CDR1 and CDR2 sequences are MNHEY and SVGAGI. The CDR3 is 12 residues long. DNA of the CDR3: TGTGCCAGCAGCCCCTGGTCAGGGGGTCCAATATTC. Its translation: CASSPWSGGPIF.

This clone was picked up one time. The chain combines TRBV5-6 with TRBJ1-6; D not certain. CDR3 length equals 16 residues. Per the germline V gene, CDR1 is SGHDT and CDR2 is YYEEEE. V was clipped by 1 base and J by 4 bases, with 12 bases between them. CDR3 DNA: TGTGCCAGCAGCTTGAGGGTTACTTGGTATAATTCACCCCTCCACTTT. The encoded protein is CASSLRVTWYNSPLHF. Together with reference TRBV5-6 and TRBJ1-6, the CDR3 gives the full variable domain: DAGVTQSPTHLIKTRGQQVTLRCSPKSGHDTVSWYQQALGQGPQFIFQYYEEEERQRGNFPDRFSGHQFPNYSSELNVNALLLGDSALYLCASSLRVTWYNSPLHFGNGTRLTVT.